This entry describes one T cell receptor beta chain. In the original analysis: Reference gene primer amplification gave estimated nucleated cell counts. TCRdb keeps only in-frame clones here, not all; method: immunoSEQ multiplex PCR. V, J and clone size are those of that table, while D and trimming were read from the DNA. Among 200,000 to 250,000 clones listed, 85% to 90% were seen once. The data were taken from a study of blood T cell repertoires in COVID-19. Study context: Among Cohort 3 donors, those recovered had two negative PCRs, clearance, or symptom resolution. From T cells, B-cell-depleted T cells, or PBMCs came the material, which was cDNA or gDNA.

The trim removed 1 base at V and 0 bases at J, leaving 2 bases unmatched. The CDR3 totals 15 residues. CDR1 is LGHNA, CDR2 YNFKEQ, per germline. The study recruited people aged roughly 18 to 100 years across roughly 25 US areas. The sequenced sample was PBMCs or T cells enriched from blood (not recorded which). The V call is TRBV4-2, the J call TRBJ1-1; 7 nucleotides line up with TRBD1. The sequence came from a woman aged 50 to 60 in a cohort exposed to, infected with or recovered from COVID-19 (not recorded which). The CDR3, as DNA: TGTGCCAGCAGCCAAGGACAGGGCATGAACACTGAAGCTTTCTTT. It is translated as CASSQGQGMNTEAFF.